The rows below give T cell receptor beta chains drawn from one sample of a study of blood T cell repertoires in COVID-19. Method: immunoSEQ multiplex PCR; TCRdb's copy keeps in-frame clones and lacks some. The sample yields some 90,000 clones, about nine tenths seen once. The sample consisted of peripheral blood. Receptors were obtained from a man over 45 with acute or convalescent COVID-19. The CDR3 runs from the conserved cysteine through the conserved F or W. A D gene is named only where the DNA matches it firmly. Some rows mark clone size as missing; the rest say once, few, many or name a class of expanded clone.

clone_size,j_call,d_call,v_call,cdr3_nt,cdr3_aa
-,TRBJ1-6,-,TRBV7-2,TGTGCCAGCAGCCTTAATTCACCCCTCCACTTT,CASSLNSPLHF
-,TRBJ1-6,-,TRBV27,TGTGCCAGCAGTTTAGTCCGAACTGCACCCCTCCACTTT,CASSLVRTAPLHF
-,TRBJ1-5,TRBD1,TRBV2,TGTGCCAGCAGTCTCTCACAGGGGCGGACTCAGCCCCAGCATTTT,CASSLSQGRTQPQHF
-,TRBJ1-5,-,TRBV2,TGTGCCAGCAGGGGAGTTGGGTATAGCAATCAGCCCCAGCATTTT,CASRGVGYSNQPQHF
-,TRBJ2-5,TRBD1,TRBV18,TGTGCCAGCTCGCCTGCCGCCGACAGGGCAGAGACCCAGTACTTC,CASSPAADRAETQYF
-,TRBJ2-5,-,TRBV11-2,TGTGCCAGCAGCCGACAGACGAAAGAGACCCAGTACTTC,CASSRQTKETQYF
once,TRBJ1-2,-,TRBV25-1,TGTGCCAGCAGTGAAGTCGCTAACTATGGCTACACCTTC,CASSEVANYGYTF
-,TRBJ2-1,TRBD2,TRBV19,TGTGCCAGTAAGACTAGCGGGGGGGCCTACAATGAGCAGTTCTTC,CASKTSGGAYNEQFF
-,TRBJ1-2,TRBD1,TRBV3-1/TRBV3-2,TGTGCCAGCAGCCTGTGGGGACAGAACTCTAACTATGGCTACACCTTC,CASSLWGQNSNYGYTF
-,TRBJ2-2,-,TRBV30,TGTGCCTGGAGACCGGGACTGAACACCGGGGAGCTGTTTTTT,CAWRPGLNTGELFF
-,TRBJ1-5,TRBD1,TRBV30,TGTGCCTGGAGGGGACAGGGAATCAATCAGCCCCAGCATTTT,CAWRGQGINQPQHF
-,TRBJ1-4,TRBD1,TRBV9,TGTGCCAGCAGCGAACGGGGACAGGGCATGGCTAATGAAAAACTGTTTTTT,CASSERGQGMANEKLFF
-,TRBJ1-1,TRBD1,TRBV6-5,TGTGCCACCCCCGGGACAGGAATGCGGAGCACTGAAGCTTTCTTT,CATPGTGMRSTEAFF
-,TRBJ1-2,TRBD1,TRBV7-9,TGTGCCAGCAGCTCTCGGACAGGGGGAGAAAATGGCTACACCTTC,CASSSRTGGENGYTF
few,TRBJ1-5,TRBD1,TRBV7-8,TGTGCCAGCAGCCGAGACAGGGTCAAGCCCCAGCATTTT,CASSRDRVKPQHF
few,TRBJ2-1,TRBD2,TRBV30,TGTGCCTGCCCCCCGGGACTAGCGGGGGGGACGAGCTCCTACAATGAGCAGTTCTTC,CACPPGLAGGTSSYNEQFF
-,TRBJ1-5,TRBD1,TRBV19,TGTGCCAGTAGTATAGCTCCACAGGGGTATAGCAATCAGCCCCAGCATTTT,CASSIAPQGYSNQPQHF
-,TRBJ2-1,TRBD1,TRBV7-3,TGTGCCAGCAGCTCCTCGGGACAGGGAACGGGTGAGCAGTTCTTC,CASSSSGQGTGEQFF
-,TRBJ2-3,-,TRBV7-2,TGTGCCAGCCGGACAACCAGCTTTACAGATACGCAGTATTTT,CASRTTSFTDTQYF
-,TRBJ1-2,-,TRBV2,TGTGCCAGCAGGGTTACAGGGCCCGTACGTGGCTACACCTTC,CASRVTGPVRGYTF
-,TRBJ1-6,TRBD1,TRBV9,TGTGCCAGCAGCGTAGGAGGACAGGGGAATTCACCCCTCCACTTT,CASSVGGQGNSPLHF
-,TRBJ2-3,TRBD2,TRBV5-1,TGCGCCAGCAGCCGGGGTAGCGGGGGGCAACGAACAGATACGCAGTATTTT,CASSRGSGGQRTDTQYF
-,TRBJ1-1,TRBD1,TRBV6-1,TGTGCCAGCAGTGACGGACAGGGGGTAACTGAAGCTTTCTTT,CASSDGQGVTEAFF
-,TRBJ2-1,-,TRBV7-2,TGTGCCAGCAGCTGGGGCCTCGAGGAGTTCTTC,CASSWGLEEFF
-,TRBJ1-2,-,TRBV28,TGTGCCAGCAGAGCAACAGGAAACACCAACTATGGCTACACCTTC,CASRATGNTNYGYTF
few,TRBJ1-2,-,TRBV7-6,TGTGCCAGCAGCTTAGCGGCCGGCGGTGGCTACACCTTC,CASSLAAGGGYTF
-,TRBJ2-5,-,TRBV6-2/TRBV6-3,TGTGCCAGCAGTTACTCGTCCCCGGTCCAGACCCAGTACTTC,CASSYSSPVQTQYF
-,TRBJ2-1,TRBD2,TRBV7-6,TGTGCCAGCAGCCGACTAGCCGGGGACTACAATGAGCAGTTCTTC,CASSRLAGDYNEQFF